This T cell receptor beta chain emerged from a study of cytomegalovirus exposure and HLA in healthy donors. Findings and limits, study-wide: Later analysis showed most CMV-associated TCR beta chains appearing HLA-restricted. Segments of the TCR beta V type were, in most cases, productive about 87% or about 30% of the time in an earlier analysis. Excluded: some indistinguishable V segments such as TRBV6-2 and TRBV6-3.

Concerning this clone itself: Antigen: not known.

Primers for the PCR totalled 60 Vbeta and 13 Jbeta. Only in-frame clones appear in the TCRdb table, and some are missing; sequencing was by immunoSEQ multiplex PCR. This table holds under 200,000 clones, 75% to 80% found once. CDR1 and CDR2 from the germline V gene are SGHVS and FNYEAQ. Trimming cost V 5 bases and J 4 bases; bases outside gene matches: 2. The length of the CDR3 is 14 residues. The V and J genes are TRBV7-6 and TRBJ1-6; 7 bases line up with TRBD1. The sequenced sample was PBMCs. The TCR comes from a man aged 50-60 years in good health and CMV-seropositive. For the CDR3, the DNA is TGTGCCAGCAGCACGGGACAGTATAATTCACCCCTCCACTTT. This encodes CASSTGQYNSPLHF.